Shown below are 26 T cell receptor beta chains from a single sample sequenced in a study of blood T cell repertoires in COVID-19. Clones were read by immunoSEQ multiplex PCR, and TCRdb kept only the in-frame ones, dropping some. The top ten clones hold around a tenth of a sample with around 190,000 clones, approximately 90% of them seen once. The sequenced sample was PBMCs or T cells enriched from blood (not recorded which). The source is a man aged 18-30 years with acute COVID-19.

The chain combines TRBV18 with TRBJ1-1; a weak D match, TRBD1 (5 bases). The ends were cut back, 3 bases at V and 3 bases at J, with 11 bases in the middle. The germline gives CDR1 KGHSH, CDR2 LQKENI. There are 14 residues in the CDR3. For the CDR3, the DNA is TGTGCCAGCTCACCCAGATCACAGGACACTGAAGCTTTCTTT. Translating gives CASSPRSQDTEAFF.

The V gene is TRBV28, the J gene TRBJ2-7; 8 bases map to TRBD1. Unmatched junction bases numbered 9, after V lost 6 bases and J lost 2 bases. Germline V lookup: CDR1 MDHEN, CDR2 SYDVKM. CDR3 length equals 15 residues. CDR3 sequence: CASSSNDRGAYEQYF. The CDR3, as DNA: TGTGCCAGCAGCTCTAACGACAGGGGCGCCTACGAGCAGTACTTC.

The chain is built from TRBV19 and TRBJ1-1; the D gene is possibly TRBD1 (6 bases). V lost 2 bases to trimming and J lost 8 bases, with 6 bases between them. This CDR3 is 11 amino acids long. Germline V gene sequence: CDR1 LNHDA, CDR2 SQIVND (reference sequence). This chain's CDR3 is CASSIQGEAFF. The DNA for the CDR3 is TGTGCCAGTAGTATACAGGGGGAAGCTTTCTTT.

The V call is TRBV4-1, the J call TRBJ2-3, with TRBD1 identical over 8 bases. The germline V gene encodes CDR1 MGHRA and CDR2 YSYEKL. This CDR3 comprises 15 residues. The junction had 10 bases not matched to a gene; V was cut back by 5 bases and J by 6 bases. The DNA for the CDR3 is TGCGCCAGCAGCAAGGGCGGGACAGGAAGGGATACGCAGTATTTT. As protein: CASSKGGTGRDTQYF.

The chain carries TRBV5-6 and TRBJ2-2, with D tentatively TRBD1 (9 bases). V was pared by 7 bases and J by 5 bases, with 24 bases between. Looked up from germline, CDR1 is SGHDT and CDR2 is YYEEEE. The CDR3 is made up of 17 amino acids. CDR3 in DNA: TGTGCCAGCGGGGACAGGGCGCCGGGACTAGTAACCGGGGAGCTGTTTTTT. It encodes CASGDRAPGLVTGELFF.

This rearrangement joins TRBV29-1 to TRBJ2-1; 8 bases agree with TRBD2. The CDR3 runs 17 residues. V shed 6 bases and J 0 bases; nucleotides not matched to a gene: 13. Germline values: CDR1 SQVTM, CDR2 ANQGSEA. The CDR3 loop reads CSVGGGTTTSSYNEQFF. The CDR3 nucleotides are TGCAGCGTCGGGGGGGGGACTACTACAAGCTCCTACAATGAGCAGTTCTTC.

The chain couples TRBV27 to TRBJ2-1, with a weak D call TRBD2 (6 bases). Trimming stripped 6 bases from V and 10 bases from J, with 22 bases between. Germline V gene lookup returns CDR1 MNHEY and CDR2 SMNVEV (reference sequence). CDR3 length: 15 residues. The CDR3 reads CASSPQGSGTWEQFF. In nucleotides, the CDR3 is TGTGCCAGCAGCCCTCAGGGATCTGGGACTTGGGAGCAGTTCTTC.

This clone has just one count. The V call is TRBV2, the J call TRBJ1-1, with D uncertain. Trimming cost V 3 bases and J 2 bases, with 7 bases left between them. CDR3 length: 13 amino acids. Per germline, CDR1 SNHLY and CDR2 FYNNEI. In DNA form, the CDR3 reads TGTGCCAGCAGTGAGGAGGTCAACACTGAAGCTTTCTTT. It encodes CASSEEVNTEAFF.

V gene TRBV30 combines with J gene TRBJ2-2; 11 bases are a match to TRBD2. The V gene end was trimmed by 1 base and the J gene end by 3 bases; junction bases not matched to a gene: 4. Germline CDR1 is GTSNPN and CDR2 is SVGIG (reference sequence). The CDR3 extends over 16 amino acids. This chain's CDR3 is CAWSGLAGRHTGELFF. DNA of the CDR3: TGTGCCTGGAGTGGACTAGCGGGACGTCACACCGGGGAGCTGTTTTTT.

This chain links TRBV4-1 with TRBJ1-1, with TRBD1 as a possible D gene (6 bases). The CDR3 is 16 amino acids. Trimming cost V 1 base and J 10 bases, with 22 bases left between them. Germline V gene sequence: CDR1 MGHRA, CDR2 YSYEKL. The CDR3 nucleotides read TGCGCCAGCAGCCAAGGATTGGCCAGGGGCTTCTCTGCAGCTTTCTTT. As protein: CASSQGLARGFSAAFF.

The genes are TRBV28 and TRBJ1-1; TRBD1 is a possible D gene (6 bases). Germline loops: CDR1 MDHEN, CDR2 SYDVKM. The CDR3 is 19 residues long. The ends were cut back, 7 bases at V and 0 bases at J, with 27 bases in the middle. The CDR3 DNA follows: TGTGCCAGCAAATCGAATTACTACAGGGAAGAAGTGATGAACACTGAAGCTTTCTTT. As protein: CASKSNYYREEVMNTEAFF.

The gene calls are TRBV7-9 and TRBJ2-1, with TRBD2 identical over 10 bases. The CDR3 has 14 residues. Looked up from germline, CDR1 is SEHNR and CDR2 is FQNEAQ (reference sequence). Trimming cost V 8 bases and J 4 bases; bases outside gene matches: 5. The CDR3 region has the DNA TGTGCCAGCGGGACTAGCGCCATTTACAATGAGCAGTTCTTC. This sequence encodes CASGTSAIYNEQFF.

This clone was found once. V gene TRBV5-1 combines with J gene TRBJ1-1; unclear D gene. This CDR3 contains 15 residues. V dropped 0 bases and J dropped 1 base, with 10 bases sitting between them. In germline, CDR1 is SGHRS, CDR2 YFSETQ. The CDR3 bases are TGCGCCAGCAGCTTGGGACCGGAGGGGAACACTGAAGCTTTCTTT. This translates into CASSLGPEGNTEAFF. The full variable domain, rest sourced from reference TRBV5-1 and TRBJ1-1, is KAGVTQTPRYLIKTRGQQVTLSCSPISGHRSVSWYQQTPGQGLQFLFEYFSETQRNKGNFPGRFSGRQFSNSRSEMNVSTLELGDSALYLCASSLGPEGNTEAFFGQGTRLTVV.

This chain connects TRBV7-9 to TRBJ1-6; D gene unclear. The CDR3 runs 14 residues. V gave up 1 base and J gave up 4 bases, with 5 bases separating them. Germline values: CDR1 SEHNR, CDR2 FQNEAQ (reference sequence). The CDR3 region is CASSLVQYNSPLHF. Here the CDR3 DNA reads TGTGCCAGCAGCTTAGTTCAGTATAATTCACCCCTCCACTTT.

The CDR3 here is CASSKTGTSGRVNEQFF. The CDR3 coding sequence is TGCGCCAGCAGTAAAACCGGGACTAGCGGGAGGGTCAATGAGCAGTTCTTC. The chain combines TRBV10-1 with TRBJ2-1; 16 bases align to TRBD2. The V gene's germline CDR1 is WNHNN and CDR2 SYGVQD (reference sequence). Germline trimming cut 5 bases from V and 6 bases from J; bases unmatched to any gene: 7. The CDR3 contains 17 residues.

The chain links TRBV5-5 to TRBJ1-1; TRBD1 is a possible D gene (5 bases). Germline-derived CDR1 and CDR2 are SGHKS and YYEKEE (reference sequence). Trimming stripped 4 bases from V and 10 bases from J, with 11 bases between. The CDR3 consists of 11 residues. Here the CDR3 reads CASSPGLSAFF. The CDR3 DNA sequence: TGTGCCAGCAGCCCGGGACTGTCAGCTTTCTTT.

The chain couples TRBV2 to TRBJ1-3; maybe TRBD1 (5 bases). The V gene lost 8 bases and the J gene lost 4 bases, with 15 bases spanning the gap. Per the germline V gene, CDR1 is SNHLY and CDR2 is FYNNEI. This CDR3 contains 14 residues. The CDR3 DNA sequence: TGTGCCAGCGGGGCCGAGAGATACGGAAACACCATATATTTT. Translation gives CASGAERYGNTIYF.

The CDR3 DNA is TGTGCCAGCAGCTTAAGGCTAGCGGGAGGCGTCACCGGGGAGCTGTTTTTT. Residues: CASSLRLAGGVTGELFF. The chain joins TRBV11-3 to TRBJ2-2; 11 positions agree with TRBD2. Germline V CDR1 and CDR2: SGHNT, YENEEA. V dropped 2 bases and J dropped 4; count of bases not matched to a gene: 6. The CDR3 spans 17 residues.

The rearrangement joins TRBV7-8 to TRBJ2-7; 9 nucleotides agree with TRBD1. The CDR3 spans 14 residues. Germline assignment: CDR1 SGHVS and CDR2 FQNEAQ. After removal of 5 bases from V and 6 bases from J, the junction contained 8 bases not matched to a gene. The DNA for the CDR3 is TGTGCCAGCAGCAATACAGGGGGCTCGGGCGAGCAGTACTTC. It specifies CASSNTGGSGEQYF.

This clone was recorded a few times. This chain uses TRBV6-5 with TRBJ2-2, with 7 bases that match TRBD2. Germline loops: CDR1 MNHEY, CDR2 SVGAGI. The CDR3 loop spans 15 amino acids. V shed 6 bases, J shed 6 bases, and the junction held 10 bases outside the gene matches. The CDR3 region has the DNA TGTGCCAGCAGGGATGGGGCGGGAGAGGCCGGGGAGCTGTTTTTT. Its protein is CASRDGAGEAGELFF.

The gene calls are TRBV6-5 and TRBJ2-7; 8 bases line up with TRBD1. J was trimmed by 7 bases and V by 7 bases; bases with no gene match: 9. Germline CDR1 reads MNHEY; CDR2 reads SVGAGI. The CDR3 runs 13 residues. Here the CDR3 reads CASKGQGFSEQYF. The CDR3 DNA is TGTGCCAGCAAAGGACAGGGTTTCAGTGAGCAGTACTTC.

The genes are TRBV6-1 and TRBJ1-1; D ambiguous. The CDR3 length is 14 residues. Germline CDR1 MNHNS, CDR2 SASEGT. Deletions cut 3 bases from V and 1 base from J, with 9 bases between. DNA for the CDR3: TGTGCCAGCAGTGATATCCGGGGGAACACTGAAGCTTTCTTT. Translation: CASSDIRGNTEAFF.

The chain couples TRBV2 to TRBJ1-6; TRBD1 might be the D (5 bases). Germline values: CDR1 SNHLY, CDR2 FYNNEI. Trimming pared 4 bases from V and 8 bases from J, leaving 18 bases between. This CDR3 has 16 residues. CDR3 nucleotide sequence: TGTGCCAGCAGTGCTCCCCCCGGGGACTTAGATTCACCCCTCCACTTT. This translates into CASSAPPGDLDSPLHF.

In this sample, this clone turned up once. This chain connects TRBV28 to TRBJ2-5, with 11 bases that match TRBD2. Germline V CDR1 and CDR2: MDHEN, SYDVKM. The CDR3 totals 15 residues. Trimming at V came to 6 bases and at J to 4 bases, leaving 7 bases not matched to a gene. CDR3 sequence reads: CASSPGTSGGETQYF. The CDR3 DNA is TGTGCCAGCAGCCCAGGGACTAGCGGTGGAGAGACCCAGTACTTC.

The chain is built from TRBV5-1 and TRBJ2-5; 8 bases fit TRBD1. V was pared by 0 bases and J by 0 bases, with 1 base of the junction left unmatched. CDR1 and CDR2 from the germline V gene are SGHRS and YFSETQ. The CDR3 is 15 residues long. This CDR3 reads CASSLAGGHQETQYF. The CDR3 DNA reads as TGCGCCAGCAGCTTGGCAGGGGGCCACCAAGAGACCCAGTACTTC.

The gene calls are TRBV30 and TRBJ1-5, with D unclear. The CDR3 spans 13 residues. Germline lookup yields CDR1 GTSNPN and CDR2 SVGIG (reference sequence). V was pared by 2 bases and J by 3 bases, with 8 bases between. CDR3 amino acids: CAWSSGHNQPQHF. CDR3 in DNA: TGTGCCTGGAGTTCAGGCCACAATCAGCCCCAGCATTTT.